The clone carrying this T cell receptor beta chain showed up just a few times. Its antigen is not identified. TCRdb re-derived calls from the 5' RACE reads in MiXCR, one entry per CDR3 protein. The sample contains 1.5 million to 2 million distinct CDR3 sequences, less than 35% of which appear only once. These data are taken from a study of identical twins. General study results and limits: The study found excess low generation probability among twin-shared out-of-frame alpha sequences.

The CDR3 contains 13 residues. In germline, CDR1 is LGHNT, CDR2 FRNRAP. V was shortened by 2 bases and J by 8 bases, with 10 bases between the two germline ends. The receptor comes from a newborn girl in good health. The specimen was cord blood. The J gene is TRBJ2-1, the V gene TRBV12-5; a possible D gene is TRBD1 (6 bases). CDR3 in amino acids: CASGLTGIYEQFF. CDR3 coding DNA: TGTGCTAGTGGTTTGACAGGGATCTATGAGCAGTTCTTC.